Listed below are T cell receptor beta chains from one sample, sequenced in a study of cytomegalovirus exposure and HLA in healthy donors. Assay: immunoSEQ multiplex PCR; the TCRdb copy retains only in-frame clones and omits some. Of around 300,000 clones detected, around 90% appear once; the ten largest clones hold more than 2%. Sample: PBMCs. The receptors were gathered from a woman aged 18-29 years in good health and CMV-seronegative. Each CDR3 is given with its conserved first and last residue. D genes are given only for firm matches. A row's size may be missing; if present it is once, few, many or a size class.

d_gene	v_gene	abundance	j_gene	CDR3nt	CDR3aa
TRBD1	TRBV27	.	TRBJ1-1	TGTGCCAGCAGTCCACGAACGGACAGGGGGCGTTTGTGGACTGAAGCTTTCTTT	CASSPRTDRGRLWTEAFF
.	TRBV7-6	.	TRBJ1-2	TGTGCCAGCAGCTTGGGGCCCGGGGGAGATGGCTACACCTTC	CASSLGPGGDGYTF
TRBD1	TRBV27	.	TRBJ1-5	TGTGCCAGCAGTCCGGGACAGGGGGGAATCGGATTTATCAATCAGCCCCAGCATTTT	CASSPGQGGIGFINQPQHF
.	TRBV11-3	.	TRBJ2-7	TGTGCCAGCAGCTTAACAGGAAGGGGCGAGCAGTACTTC	CASSLTGRGEQYF
.	TRBV28	.	TRBJ2-7	TGTGCCAGCACCCCCCTGGGGCGGTACGAGCAGTACTTC	CASTPLGRYEQYF
TRBD2	TRBV6-5	.	TRBJ2-3	TGTGCCAGCAGTTACACGGGACTAGCGGGCACAGATACGCAGTATTTT	CASSYTGLAGTDTQYF
.	TRBV20-1	.	TRBJ2-3	TGCAGTGCTCTAGTTTCGGGGTATTTT	CSALVSGYF
.	TRBV5-1	.	TRBJ1-2	.	CASSPVGNSGQGDGYTF
TRBD2	TRBV7-7	.	TRBJ2-3	TGTGCTAGCAGCCCCGGGACTAGCGGGGGACCCTACACAGATACGCAGTATTTT	CASSPGTSGGPYTDTQYF
TRBD1	TRBV25-1	.	TRBJ1-2	TGTGCCAGCAGTAGGACAGGGGGCGGCTACACCTTC	CASSRTGGGYTF
.	TRBV19	.	TRBJ2-7	TGTGCCAGTAGTATAGGCACATCCTACGAGCAGTACTTC	CASSIGTSYEQYF
.	TRBV11-2	once	TRBJ2-1	TGTGCCAGCAGCTCCCAGTCCGGGGTTCGCAATGAGCAGTTCTTC	CASSSQSGVRNEQFF
.	TRBV7-9	.	TRBJ1-2	TGTGCCAGCAGCTTAGTGGGTACAGGGATGGGCTACACCTTC	CASSLVGTGMGYTF
.	TRBV28	.	TRBJ1-4	TGTGCCAGCAGTTTCGCGGGACCCACTAATGAAAAACTGTTTTTT	CASSFAGPTNEKLFF
.	TRBV2	.	TRBJ1-2	TGTGCCAGCAGTTTGGGAGCGAACTATGGCTACACCTTC	CASSLGANYGYTF
TRBD2	TRBV10-1	.	TRBJ2-7	TGCGCCAGCTCTCTCGGCGGGGGATACGAGCAGTACTTC	CASSLGGGYEQYF
TRBD1	TRBV2	.	TRBJ2-7	TGTGCCAGCAGTGAGACAGGGGGTCGGGACGAGCAGTACTTC	CASSETGGRDEQYF
.	TRBV7-2	.	TRBJ2-2	TGTGCCAGCAGCTTAGGTCCGGACACCGGGGAGCTGTTTTTT	CASSLGPDTGELFF
TRBD2	TRBV7-3	.	TRBJ2-1	TGTGCCAGCAGCCTCACTAGCGGGGTTTACAATGAGCAGTTCTTC	CASSLTSGVYNEQFF
TRBD1	TRBV4-1	.	TRBJ2-1	TGCGCCAGCAGCTTATCCGGGACAGGGACGGGAAATGAGCAGTTCTTC	CASSLSGTGTGNEQFF
TRBD2	TRBV5-5	.	TRBJ2-7	TGTGCCAGCAGCTTGGTTCCTAGCGGGGGGGCCCCTCCCTACGAGCAGTACTTC	CASSLVPSGGAPPYEQYF
TRBD2	TRBV2	.	TRBJ2-1	TGTGCCACCAAACTCGGGCTAGCGGACAATGAGCAGTTCTTC	CATKLGLADNEQFF
TRBD2	TRBV5-1	once	TRBJ2-7	TGCGCCAGCAGCTTGGGGGGACTAGCGGGGGATGTAGGCGAGCAGTACTTC	CASSLGGLAGDVGEQYF
.	TRBV5-1	once	TRBJ1-6	TGCGCCAGCAGCCCGTATACCTCTAATAATTCCCCCCTCCACTTT	CASSPYTSNNSPLHF
.	TRBV11-2	.	TRBJ1-1	TGTGCCAGCAGCTTAGCCAGTCCTGAAGCTTTCTTT	CASSLASPEAFF
.	TRBV19	.	TRBJ1-4	TGTGCCAGTAGTATAGATCGGGTAAAACTGTTTTTT	CASSIDRVKLFF
TRBD2	TRBV2	.	TRBJ2-7	TGTGCCAGCAGTGCGGAGGGACTAGCGGACTCCTACGAGCAGTACTTC	CASSAEGLADSYEQYF
TRBD2	TRBV11-2	.	TRBJ2-7	TGTGCCAGCAGCTCCTCATCTTGGGGTAGCGGGGGGAACTACGAGCAGTACTTC	CASSSSSWGSGGNYEQYF
.	TRBV2	.	TRBJ1-2	TGTGCCAGCACCTCGACGCCCGTACTAGCTAACTATGGCTACACCTTC	CASTSTPVLANYGYTF
TRBD2	TRBV7-9	.	TRBJ2-7	TGTGCCAGCAGCACGGGACTAGCGCCCTACGAGCAGTACTTC	CASSTGLAPYEQYF
.	TRBV6-5	.	TRBJ2-5	TGTGCCACCAGTCGGGGCGCTAAGGGGGAAGAGACCCAGTACTTC	CATSRGAKGEETQYF